This T cell receptor beta chain was retrieved from a study of T cells in Graves' hyperthyroidism and ophthalmopathy. From germline, CDR1 is MGHRA and CDR2 YSYEKL. CDR3 length: 16 residues. Study-level results: With a median lead of roughly 6.2 months before onset, the model predicted ophthalmopathy. Separating ophthalmopathy from stable hyperthyroidism was achieved by a 13 V-J model.

Points on this clonotype: Antigen: not known. A read error may produce the germline difference seen at one junction end.

Researchers amplified the TCR beta CDR3 regions from RNA transcripts. Carried out on the TCR CDR3, a first-round RT-PCR used the HTBI primer set. TCRdb used MiXCR to reprocess the multiplex PCR reads, holding one entry per CDR3 protein. The sample consists of approximately 300,000 distinct CDR3 sequences, 16% of them appearing once. Stable Graves' hyperthyroidism denoted no ophthalmopathy progression over 18 months. The authors obtained PBMCs from 9 to 10 ml of fresh peripheral blood. The specimen was blood. V gene TRBV4-1 combines with J gene TRBJ2-3; TRBD2 aligns across 9 bases. The source of this sequence is a man aged 30 to 45 with Graves' hyperthyroidism. The CDR3 spells CASSPPSAGGADTQYF. CDR3 in DNA: TGTGCCAGCAGCCCACCCTCGGCGGGAGGGGCAGATACGCAGTATTTT.